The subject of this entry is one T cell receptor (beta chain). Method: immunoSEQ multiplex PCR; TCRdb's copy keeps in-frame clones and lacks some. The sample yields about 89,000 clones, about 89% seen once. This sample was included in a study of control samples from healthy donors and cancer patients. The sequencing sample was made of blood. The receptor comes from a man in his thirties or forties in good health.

CDR3 DNA: TGTGCCAGCAGTGTGGACTACAGCTCGGAGACCCAGTACTTC. Amino acid sequence: CASSVDYSSETQYF. This chain connects TRBV2 to TRBJ2-5, with a weak D call TRBD2 (6 bases). The CDR3 spans 14 residues. Germline V gives CDR1 SNHLY, CDR2 FYNNEI. Trimming left V 4 bases short and J 5 bases short, with 14 bases between.